This T cell receptor beta chain stems from a study of cytotoxic CD8 clonotypes in ibrutinib-treated CLL. Sequenced by immunoSEQ multiplex PCR; TCRdb stores in-frame clones only, minus some. The sample has around 130,000 clones; less than 90% are singletons. The CDR3 contains 14 residues. Germline CDR1 LNHDA, CDR2 SQIVND (reference sequence). Between the trimmed V and J ends, which lost 9 bases and 0 bases, there was a span of 12 bases. This chain joins TRBV19 and TRBJ1-3; D is ambiguous. The receptor was derived from a human donor with chronic lymphocytic leukemia. Sequencing used PBMCs, obtained after 24 months of ibrutinib treatment. CDR3 bases: TGTGCCAGACCAAGAGGGAGCTCTGGAAACACCATATATTTT. Residues: CARPRGSSGNTIYF. Complete variable domain (other parts from reference TRBV19 and TRBJ1-3): DGGITQSPKYLFRKEGQNVTLSCEQNLNHDAMYWYRQDPGQGLRLIYYSQIVNDFQKGDIAEGYSVSREKKESFPLTVTSAQKNPTAFYLCARPRGSSGNTIYFGEGSWLTVV.